This TCR beta chain stems from a study of graft-versus-host responses after intestinal transplantation. Concerning this clone: Antigen specificity is unknown.

Clones were read by immunoSEQ multiplex PCR, and TCRdb kept only the in-frame ones, dropping some. The table shows around 97,000 clones, with 91% occurring only once. Germline V gene sequence: CDR1 SGDLS, CDR2 YYNGEE. V shed 0 bases and J shed 5 bases, with 20 bases lying between them. This CDR3 region has 17 residues. Here the sequenced sample was unstimulated CD4+ T cells sorted from spleen or lymph node cells, taken before transplant. The chain recombines TRBV9 with TRBJ2-5, with D possibly matching TRBD1 (5 bases). This receptor was obtained from a human donor who was the organ donor for an intestinal transplant. The CDR3 loop is CASSVDPTGSLGETQYF. CDR3 DNA sequence: TGTGCCAGCAGCGTAGACCCCACAGGATCCTTGGGGGAGACCCAGTACTTC.